One sample yielded the 30 T cell receptor beta chains listed below, sequenced in a study of T cell changes during pregnancy in multiple sclerosis. Generated by immunoSEQ multiplex PCR, the TCRdb table keeps only in-frame clones and is missing some. Altogether tens of thousands of clones are present, roughly 92% being singletons, with the ten largest covering more than 2.5%. Sequencing used peripheral blood, obtained in the first trimester of pregnancy. Source of these receptors: a female donor with multiple sclerosis, enrolled in a pregnancy study.

The DNA for the CDR3 is TGTGCCAGCAGCCACCGGAGGGCTCCCGAGCAGTACTTC. This encodes CASSHRRAPEQYF. The rearrangement links TRBV7-9 to TRBJ2-7, with a weak D call TRBD2 (6 bases). Germline loops: CDR1 SEHNR, CDR2 FQNEAQ (reference sequence). This CDR3 is built from 13 residues. The germline V and J ends were trimmed by 5 bases and 6 bases, with 14 bases remaining between them.

V gene TRBV9 combines with J gene TRBJ2-1, with TRBD2 as a possible D gene (5 bases). This CDR3 comprises 21 residues. With 2 bases removed from V and 0 bases from J, the gap between germline ends came to 27 bases. The germline gives CDR1 SGDLS, CDR2 YYNGEE. The CDR3, as DNA: TGTGCCAGCAGCGTTTCCTACCCGACCCTCTCAATGGGGAGCTCCTACAATGAGCAGTTCTTC. Translation: CASSVSYPTLSMGSSYNEQFF.

The gene calls are TRBV5-1 and TRBJ2-7, with D possibly matching TRBD1 (5 bases). The germline CDR1 and CDR2 sequences are SGHRS and YFSETQ. The CDR3 consists of 15 residues. V gave up 0 bases and J gave up 2 bases, with 12 bases separating them. This CDR3 is CASSLAGTGTYEQYF. The CDR3 DNA is TGCGCCAGCAGCTTGGCCGGAACAGGTACCTACGAGCAGTACTTC.

The chain carries TRBV7-3 and TRBJ2-2; 7 nucleotides align to TRBD2. CDR3 size: 14 residues. V lost 5 bases to trimming and J lost 4 bases; unmatched junction nucleotides: 4. In germline, CDR1 is SGHTA, CDR2 FQGTGA. The CDR3 bases are TGTGCCAGCAGCCCGGGACTAACCACCGGGGAGCTGTTTTTT. This translates into CASSPGLTTGELFF.

The rearrangement uses TRBV19 and TRBJ2-1; 7 bases agree with TRBD1. J gave up 7 bases and V 8 bases, and 14 bases lay outside the gene matches. Germline loops: CDR1 LNHDA, CDR2 SQIVND (reference sequence). This CDR3 region has 15 residues. CDR3: CASQPQRQGRNEQFF. The CDR3 bases are TGTGCCAGTCAGCCACAACGACAGGGCCGGAATGAGCAGTTCTTC.

The J gene is TRBJ1-2, the V gene TRBV19; 7 bases are a match to TRBD1. CDR3 size: 14 residues. Germline loops: CDR1 LNHDA, CDR2 SQIVND (reference sequence). The V and J ends lost 5 bases and 4 bases, in that order; junction bases with no gene match: 7. CDR3 sequence: CASSPPGQVYGYTF. The CDR3 nucleotides are TGTGCCAGTAGTCCACCCGGACAGGTCTATGGCTACACCTTC.

In this sample, this clone turned up a few times. The rearrangement links TRBV5-1 to TRBJ1-1; TRBD1 matches 7 bases. CDR3 size: 16 residues. Per the germline V gene, CDR1 is SGHRS and CDR2 is YFSETQ. V lost 4 bases to trimming and J lost 0 bases; unmatched junction nucleotides: 9. CDR3 amino acids: CASSLRGTDLNTEAFF. CDR3 nucleotide sequence: TGCGCCAGCAGCCTAAGGGGGACAGATCTGAACACTGAAGCTTTCTTT.

The V and J genes are TRBV11-2 and TRBJ2-3, with 9 positions matching TRBD2. The V and J ends lost 3 bases and 5 bases, in that order; junction bases with no gene match: 6. This CDR3 has 15 residues. CDR1 is SGHAT, CDR2 FQNNGV, per germline. The CDR3 DNA follows: TGTGCCAGCAGCTTGGCGGGGGGGCCTCTAGATACGCAGTATTTT. It is translated as CASSLAGGPLDTQYF.

In this sample, this clone turned up once. The chain carries TRBV2 and TRBJ2-1; 10 nucleotides line up with TRBD2. V gave up 6 bases and J gave up 9 bases; unmatched junction bases: 8. Germline-derived CDR1 and CDR2 are SNHLY and FYNNEI. This CDR3 has 14 amino acids. CDR3 sequence reads: CASRVGGLATEQFF. DNA for the CDR3: TGTGCCAGCAGGGTGGGGGGACTAGCGACTGAGCAGTTCTTC.

The chain carries TRBV7-9 and TRBJ2-7; 13 bases agree with TRBD2. Germline CDR1 reads SEHNR; CDR2 reads FQNEAQ (reference sequence). CDR3 length: 17 residues. J lost 6 bases, V lost 6 bases, and 14 bases had no gene match. CDR3 bases: TGTGCCAGCAGTCCCCTTCTACTAGCGGGGGGGCGAGGCGAGCAGTACTTC. Its protein is CASSPLLLAGGRGEQYF.

The CDR3 region has the DNA TGTGCCCTAGGGGTGGGAAACACCATATATTTT. Residues: CALGVGNTIYF. The rearrangement uses TRBV30 and TRBJ1-3; a possible D gene is TRBD1 (5 bases). V was cut by 8 bases and J by 4 bases, with 9 bases left in between. The CDR3 totals 11 residues. Germline values: CDR1 GTSNPN, CDR2 SVGIG (reference sequence).

This clone was picked up one time. V gene TRBV7-8 combines with J gene TRBJ1-5; D ambiguous. The CDR3 is made up of 17 amino acids. Germline-derived CDR1 and CDR2 are SGHVS and FQNEAQ. Trimming left V 4 bases short and J 0 bases short, with 16 bases between. The CDR3 nucleotides are TGTGCCAGCAGCTCGTCCATATTTCGGGATAGCAATCAGCCCCAGCATTTT. This translates into CASSSSIFRDSNQPQHF.

V and J are TRBV5-4 and TRBJ2-2; D is undetermined. The CDR3 contains 14 residues. Looked up from germline, CDR1 is SGHNT and CDR2 is YYREEE (reference sequence). V was cut by 3 bases and J by 0 bases, with 6 bases left in between. CDR3 coding DNA: TGTGCCAGCAGCTGGCCCGCGAACACCGGGGAGCTGTTTTTT. The encoded protein is CASSWPANTGELFF.

The CDR3, as DNA: TGTGCCAGCAGTGAACAGGGGGCCTACACTGAAGCTTTCTTT. This gives the protein CASSEQGAYTEAFF. The V and J genes are TRBV6-1 and TRBJ1-1; 8 bases match TRBD1. J was trimmed by 3 bases and V by 2 bases; bases with no gene match: 2. This CDR3 contains 14 residues. CDR1 is MNHNS and CDR2 is SASEGT in the germline V gene.

The chain carries TRBV5-4 and TRBJ2-5; 10 bases are shared with TRBD1. Germline V gives CDR1 SGHNT, CDR2 YYREEE (reference sequence). Germline trimming cut 4 bases from V and 3 bases from J; bases unmatched to any gene: 9. This CDR3 comprises 16 residues. CDR3 sequence reads: CASSVRDRGNKETQYF. The CDR3, as DNA: TGTGCCAGCAGCGTCCGGGACAGGGGAAATAAAGAGACCCAGTACTTC.

The rearrangement uses TRBV6-1 and TRBJ2-3; 11 bases map to TRBD2. Unmatched junction bases numbered 0, after V lost 1 base and J lost 6 bases. This CDR3 has 14 amino acids. In germline, CDR1 is MNHNS, CDR2 SASEGT. CDR3 loop: CASSEGLAGDTQYF. The CDR3 region has the DNA TGTGCCAGCAGTGAAGGACTAGCGGGGGATACGCAGTATTTT.

The rearrangement links TRBV28 to TRBJ2-5; TRBD1 might be the D (6 bases). Germline-derived CDR1 and CDR2 are MDHEN and SYDVKM. Trimming pared 6 bases from V and 1 base from J, leaving 6 bases between. This CDR3 spans 12 amino acids. The chain's CDR3 is CASSRGQETQYF. The CDR3 DNA follows: TGTGCCAGCAGCAGGGGCCAAGAGACCCAGTACTTC.

The J gene is TRBJ1-1, the V gene TRBV29-1; 10 bases are shared with TRBD1. The V segment lost 2 bases and the J segment 5 bases; nucleotides outside the gene matches: 2. Per the germline V gene, CDR1 is SQVTM and CDR2 is ANQGSEA. The CDR3 totals 13 residues. CDR3 region: CSVEMGQGTEAFF. The CDR3 DNA sequence: TGCAGCGTTGAAATGGGACAGGGGACTGAAGCTTTCTTT.

This clone was picked up one time. V usage is TRBV6-1 and J usage is TRBJ2-7; 11 bases agree with TRBD2. This CDR3 has 15 amino acids. CDR1 and CDR2 (germline): MNHNS, SASEGT. Trimming at V came to 1 base and at J to 5 bases, leaving 4 bases not matched to a gene. CDR3 coding DNA: TGTGCCAGCAGTGAAGAAACTAGCGGGAGCAACGAGCAGTACTTC. This gives the protein CASSEETSGSNEQYF.

This chain joins TRBV5-5 and TRBJ1-1, with D perhaps matching TRBD1 (6 bases). Between the trimmed V and J ends, which lost 3 bases and 10 bases, there was a span of 13 bases. CDR3 size: 12 residues. Germline V gene lookup returns CDR1 SGHKS and CDR2 YYEKEE (reference sequence). CDR3 in amino acids: CASSSRGGGAFF. CDR3 nucleotide sequence: TGTGCCAGCAGCTCCAGGGGAGGGGGAGCTTTCTTT.

This chain connects TRBV29-1 to TRBJ2-7, with 7 bases matching TRBD1. The CDR3 totals 12 residues. V trimming: 4 bases; J trimming: 5 bases; junction bases outside the gene matches: 5. Looked up from germline, CDR1 is SQVTM and CDR2 is ANQGSEA. The DNA of the CDR3 is TGCAGCGTTGCTACAGGGGCCCACGAGCAGTACTTC. Translating gives CSVATGAHEQYF.

To note about this clone: In the same sample, other DNA sequences code for this CDR3. The chain carries TRBV7-9 and TRBJ2-5; 12 bases fit TRBD2. V lost 3 bases, J lost 2 bases, and 1 base stayed unmatched. This CDR3 is built from 15 residues. The germline V gene encodes CDR1 SEHNR and CDR2 FQNEAQ (reference sequence). CDR3 DNA sequence: TGTGCCAGCAGCTTGCTAGCGGGGGGGCAAGAGACCCAGTACTTC. Protein product: CASSLLAGGQETQYF. Full variable domain (missing parts from reference TRBV7-9 and TRBJ2-5): DTGVSQNPRHKITKRGQNVTFRCDPISEHNRLYWYRQTLGQGPEFLTYFQNEAQLEKSRLLSDRFSAERPKGSFSTLEIQRTEQGDSAMYLCASSLLAGGQETQYFGPGTRLLVL.

The chain has TRBV28 and TRBJ2-1; 9 bases are shared with TRBD2. The CDR3 runs to 15 residues. Germline V gene lookup returns CDR1 MDHEN and CDR2 SYDVKM. J lost 5 bases, V lost 3 bases, and 5 bases had no gene match. The chain's CDR3 is CASSLSSGVNNEQFF. The CDR3 DNA follows: TGTGCCAGCAGTTTGTCTAGCGGGGTAAACAATGAGCAGTTCTTC.

This sequence joins TRBV5-1 and TRBJ2-1; TRBD1 matches at 12 bases. This CDR3 has 15 residues. The J segment lost 6 bases and the V segment lost 2 bases, leaving 3 bases of the junction unmatched. Germline lookup yields CDR1 SGHRS and CDR2 YFSETQ. CDR3 region: CASSFGTGGRNEQFF. CDR3 coding DNA: TGCGCCAGCAGCTTCGGGACAGGGGGCCGCAATGAGCAGTTCTTC.

The chain carries TRBV5-6 and TRBJ1-6; TRBD1 is a possible D gene (6 bases). Germline assignment: CDR1 SGHDT and CDR2 YYEEEE. This CDR3 spans 16 amino acids. V lost 6 bases and J 6 bases, leaving 19 bases between the germline ends. In nucleotides, the CDR3 is TGTGCCAGCACATGGGGCCCAGGGGCGCGTAATTCACCCCTCCACTTT. Translating gives CASTWGPGARNSPLHF.

This chain uses TRBV7-2 with TRBJ1-5; 12 nucleotides match TRBD1. V was clipped by 0 bases and J by 3 bases; unmatched bases: 0. Germline values: CDR1 SGHTA, CDR2 FQGNSA. This CDR3 has 16 residues. CDR3 DNA: TGTGCCAGCAGCTTAGCGGGACAGGGGGCCAATCAGCCCCAGCATTTT. Protein product: CASSLAGQGANQPQHF.

The V call is TRBV9, the J call TRBJ1-5; tentative D call: TRBD1 (5 bases). This CDR3 is 17 amino acids long. Trimming pared 0 bases from V and 3 bases from J, leaving 16 bases between. Germline V gene lookup returns CDR1 SGDLS and CDR2 YYNGEE. CDR3 sequence reads: CASSVADSYIFNQPQHF. In DNA form, the CDR3 reads TGTGCCAGCAGCGTAGCAGACAGTTACATTTTCAATCAGCCCCAGCATTTT.

On this clone: The junction does not match germline at one end; this may be a read error. The DNA for the CDR3 is TGTGCCAGCAGTTACAACAGGGAGATGCAAATCTTC. Its translation: CASSYNREMQIF. The rearrangement joins TRBV6-6 to TRBJ2-7; possibly TRBD1 for D (6 bases). The germline CDR1 and CDR2 sequences are MNHNY and SVGAGI (reference sequence). The CDR3 covers 12 residues.

This CDR3 reads CASSPGTGREQYF. In nucleotides, the CDR3 is TGTGCCAGCTCACCAGGGACAGGACGCGAGCAGTACTTC. The J gene is TRBJ2-7, the V gene TRBV18, with TRBD1 matching over 8 bases. This CDR3 is 13 amino acids long. Germline V gene lookup returns CDR1 KGHSH and CDR2 LQKENI. V dropped 2 bases and J dropped 6; count of bases not matched to a gene: 3.

V and J are TRBV7-3 and TRBJ2-7; the match to TRBD2 covers 9 bases. V trimming: 3 bases; J trimming: 2 bases; junction bases outside the gene matches: 11. From germline, CDR1 is SGHTA and CDR2 FQGTGA. The CDR3 length is 17 residues. CDR3: CASSLGGRLAVPYEQYF. The CDR3 bases are TGTGCCAGCAGCTTGGGGGGGCGACTAGCGGTTCCCTACGAGCAGTACTTC.